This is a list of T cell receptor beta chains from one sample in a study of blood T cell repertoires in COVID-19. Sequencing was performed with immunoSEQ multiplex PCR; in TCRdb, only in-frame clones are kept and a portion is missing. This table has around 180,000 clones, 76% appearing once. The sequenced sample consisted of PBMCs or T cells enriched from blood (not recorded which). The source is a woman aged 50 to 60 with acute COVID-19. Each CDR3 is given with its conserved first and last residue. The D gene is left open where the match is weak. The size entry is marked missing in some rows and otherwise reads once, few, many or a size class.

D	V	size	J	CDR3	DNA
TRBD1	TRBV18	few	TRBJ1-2	CASSPGTDYGYTF	TGTGCCAGCTCACCCGGGACAGACTATGGCTACACCTTC
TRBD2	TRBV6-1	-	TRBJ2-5	CASSEGRGTSGMQTQYF	TGTGCCAGCAGTGAAGGGCGGGGGACTAGCGGGATGCAGACCCAGTACTTC
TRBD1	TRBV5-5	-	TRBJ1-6	CASSLEPGQGSPLHF	TGTGCCAGCAGCTTGGAGCCGGGACAGGGGAGCCCCCTCCACTTT
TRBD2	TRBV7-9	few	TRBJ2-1	CASSLGTSGHVDEQFF	TGTGCCAGCAGCCTAGGGACTAGCGGCCATGTGGATGAGCAGTTCTTC
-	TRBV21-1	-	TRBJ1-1	CASSKPGQGAGNTEAFF	TGTGCCAGCAGCAAACCCGGACAGGGGGCGGGTAACACTGAAGCTTTCTTT
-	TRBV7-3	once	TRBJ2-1	CASRLDGGRSYNEQFF	TGTGCCAGCAGGTTGGACGGGGGAAGGTCCTACAATGAGCAGTTCTTC
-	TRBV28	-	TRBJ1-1	CASSSTEAFF	TGTGCCAGCAGTTCGACTGAAGCTTTCTTT
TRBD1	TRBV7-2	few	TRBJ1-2	CASSSLAGTANYGYTF	TGTGCCAGCAGCTCCTTGGCCGGGACAGCTAACTATGGCTACACCTTC
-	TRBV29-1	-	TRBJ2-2	CSVEVMNTGELFF	TGCAGCGTTGAAGTAATGAACACCGGGGAGCTGTTTTTT
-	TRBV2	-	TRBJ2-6	CASSDGLSGANVLTF	TGTGCCAGCAGTGACGGTTTATCTGGGGCCAACGTCCTGACTTTC
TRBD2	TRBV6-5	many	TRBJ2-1	CASSSGTRSEQFF	TGTGCCAGCAGTTCCGGGACTAGGAGTGAGCAGTTCTTC
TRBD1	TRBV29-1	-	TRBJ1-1	CSVDQGAGTEAFF	TGCAGCGTTGATCAGGGGGCCGGCACTGAAGCTTTCTTT
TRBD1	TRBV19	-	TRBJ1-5	CASSIDTDRVGQPQHF	TGTGCCAGTAGTATAGATACGGACAGGGTAGGTCAGCCCCAGCATTTT
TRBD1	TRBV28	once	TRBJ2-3	CASSLRGLREKPYF	TGTGCCAGCAGTTTAAGGGGGCTACGCGAAAAACCGTATTTT
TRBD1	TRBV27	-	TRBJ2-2	CASSQTPTGGGTGELFF	TGTGCCAGCAGCCAAACTCCGACAGGGGGAGGGACCGGGGAGCTGTTTTTT
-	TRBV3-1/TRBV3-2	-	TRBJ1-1	CASSPRRQNTEAFF	TGTGCCAGCAGCCCCCGTCGACAGAACACTGAAGCTTTCTTT
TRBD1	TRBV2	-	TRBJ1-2	CASSEGRGRPYYGYTF	TGTGCCAGCAGTGAAGGGAGGGGGCGGCCCTACTATGGCTACACCTTC
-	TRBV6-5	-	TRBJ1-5	CASSYSRQENQPQHF	TGTGCCAGCAGTTACTCGCGCCAGGAAAATCAGCCCCAGCATTTT
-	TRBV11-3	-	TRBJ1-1	CASSPSQSHTEAFF	TGTGCCAGCAGCCCGTCCCAGTCCCACACTGAAGCTTTCTTT
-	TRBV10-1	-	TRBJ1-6	CASSESRLSSPLHF	TGCGCCAGCAGTGAGTCGAGATTAAGTTCACCCCTCCACTTT
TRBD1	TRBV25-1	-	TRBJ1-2	CASSAGQGRYGYTF	TGTGCCAGCTCCGCCGGACAGGGGCGATATGGCTACACCTTC
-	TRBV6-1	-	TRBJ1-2	CASIEGIRSYGYTF	TGTGCCAGCATTGAAGGGATCAGGTCTTATGGCTACACCTTC
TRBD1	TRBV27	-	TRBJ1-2	CASSLGQGHLNYGYTF	TGTGCCAGCAGTTTGGGACAGGGCCACCTTAACTATGGCTACACCTTC
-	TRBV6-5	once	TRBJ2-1	CAIRGYNEQFF	TGTGCCATCCGGGGCTACAATGAGCAGTTCTTC
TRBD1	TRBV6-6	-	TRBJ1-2	CASKMKGTDYGYTF	TGTGCCAGCAAAATGAAGGGGACAGACTATGGCTACACCTTC
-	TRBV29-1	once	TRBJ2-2	CSVGGSRELFF	TGCAGCGTTGGAGGATCCCGGGAGCTGTTTTTT
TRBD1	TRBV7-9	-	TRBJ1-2	CASSRGQDLNYGYTF	TGTGCCAGCAGCCGGGGACAGGACCTTAACTATGGCTACACCTTC
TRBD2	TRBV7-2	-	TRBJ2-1	CASSLGVGLAGPSYNEQFF	TGTGCCAGCAGCTTAGGTGTGGGACTAGCGGGGCCATCCTACAATGAGCAGTTCTTC
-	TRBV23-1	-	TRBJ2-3	CASSQKGDLRLVGRTQYF	TGCGCCAGCAGTCAAAAAGGGGATCTGCGGCTAGTCGGGCGTACGCAGTATTTT
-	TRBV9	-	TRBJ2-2	CASSVANSRGELFF	TGTGCCAGCAGCGTAGCCAACAGCCGCGGGGAGCTGTTTTTT
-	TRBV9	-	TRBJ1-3	CASSTRRSLLSGNTIYF	TGTGCCAGCAGCACTAGGCGATCCCTCCTCTCTGGAAACACCATATATTTT
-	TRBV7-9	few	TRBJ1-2	CASSSTAVTYYGYTF	TGTGCCAGCAGTTCCACAGCCGTTACTTACTATGGCTACACCTTC
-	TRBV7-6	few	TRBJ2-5	CASSLGARGQETQYF	TGTGCCAGCAGCTTAGGAGCCAGGGGCCAAGAGACCCAGTACTTC
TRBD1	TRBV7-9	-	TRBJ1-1	CASRLGFRQGVNTEAFF	TGTGCCAGCAGGTTGGGGTTCAGACAGGGCGTGAACACTGAAGCTTTCTTT
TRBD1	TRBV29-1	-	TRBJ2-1	CSASLDRVNEQFF	TGCAGCGCTAGCCTAGACAGGGTAAATGAGCAGTTCTTC
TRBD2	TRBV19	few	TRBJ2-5	CASSPPSRGLAGPQETQYF	TGTGCCAGTAGTCCACCCTCGAGAGGGCTAGCGGGGCCTCAAGAGACCCAGTACTTC
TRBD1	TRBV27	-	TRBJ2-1	CASSLLRTGSSYNEQFF	TGTGCCAGCAGTTTACTCCGGACAGGGAGCTCCTACAATGAGCAGTTCTTC
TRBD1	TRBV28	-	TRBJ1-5	CASSFPGQEIQPQHF	TGTGCCAGCAGTTTCCCGGGACAGGAGATTCAGCCCCAGCATTTT
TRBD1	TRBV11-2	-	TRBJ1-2	CASSSLTGDYGYTF	TGTGCCAGCAGCTCGCTAACAGGGGACTATGGCTACACCTTC
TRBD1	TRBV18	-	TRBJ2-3	CASSSSTGGGTDTQYF	TGTGCCAGCTCATCGTCGACAGGGGGCGGCACAGATACGCAGTATTTT
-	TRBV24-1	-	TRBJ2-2	CATSESGFQTGELFF	TGTGCCACCAGTGAGTCAGGGTTTCAAACCGGGGAGCTGTTTTTT
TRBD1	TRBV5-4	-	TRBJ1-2	CASSFGNRGRRYGYTF	TGTGCCAGCAGCTTTGGTAACAGGGGGCGCAGATATGGCTACACCTTC
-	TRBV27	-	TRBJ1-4	CASSPQGFNEKLFF	TGTGCCAGCAGTCCCCAGGGGTTTAATGAAAAACTGTTTTTT
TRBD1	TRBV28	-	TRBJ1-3	CASKQGARGNTIYF	TGTGCCAGCAAACAGGGGGCGCGGGGAAACACCATATATTTT
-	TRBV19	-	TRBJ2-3	CASRLDRLSTDTQYF	TGTGCCAGTAGGCTGGACAGACTAAGCACAGATACGCAGTATTTT
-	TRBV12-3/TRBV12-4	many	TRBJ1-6	CASSLWTGSPLHF	TGTGCCAGCAGTTTGTGGACGGGGTCACCCCTCCACTTT
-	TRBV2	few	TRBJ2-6	CASLRWRRSGANVLTF	TGTGCCAGCCTGAGGTGGCGAAGGTCTGGGGCCAACGTCCTGACTTTC
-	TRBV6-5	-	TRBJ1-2	CASSYLTGQPYGYTF	TGTGCCAGCAGTTACCTCACCGGACAGCCCTATGGCTACACCTTC
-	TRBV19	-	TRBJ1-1	CASSVGRGYTEAFF	TGTGCCAGTTCGGTGGGGAGGGGTTACACTGAAGCTTTCTTT
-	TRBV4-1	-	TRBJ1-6	CASLGASLGPLHF	TGCGCCAGCCTGGGAGCTTCTTTGGGACCCCTCCACTTT